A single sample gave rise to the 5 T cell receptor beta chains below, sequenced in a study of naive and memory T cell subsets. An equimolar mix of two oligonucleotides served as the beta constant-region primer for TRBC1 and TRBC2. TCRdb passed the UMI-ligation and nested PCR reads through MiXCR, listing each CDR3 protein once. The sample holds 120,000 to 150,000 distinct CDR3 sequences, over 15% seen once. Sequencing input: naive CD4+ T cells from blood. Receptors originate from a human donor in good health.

The CDR3: CASSEDGSRFSEQFF. The DNA for the CDR3 is TGTGCCAGCAGTGAGGACGGGAGTCGGTTCAGTGAGCAGTTCTTC. The J gene is TRBJ2-1, the V gene TRBV2, with a weak D call TRBD2 (6 bases). The germline V gene has CDR1 SNHLY and CDR2 FYNNEI. V dropped 3 bases and J dropped 9 bases, with 18 bases sitting between them. The CDR3 consists of 15 residues.

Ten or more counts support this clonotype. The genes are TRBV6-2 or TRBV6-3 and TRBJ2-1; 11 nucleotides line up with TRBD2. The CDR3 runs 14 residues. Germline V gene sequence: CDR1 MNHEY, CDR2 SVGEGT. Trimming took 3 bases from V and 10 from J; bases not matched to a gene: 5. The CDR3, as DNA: TGTGCCAGCAGTTATTTAGCGGGAGGGACCGAGCAGTTCTTC. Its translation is CASSYLAGGTEQFF.

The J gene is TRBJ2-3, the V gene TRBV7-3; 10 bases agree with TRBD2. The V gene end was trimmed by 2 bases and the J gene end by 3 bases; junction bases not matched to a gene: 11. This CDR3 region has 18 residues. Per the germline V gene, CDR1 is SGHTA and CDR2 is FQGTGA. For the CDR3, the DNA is TGTGCCAGCAGCTTAGGACCACCTAGCGGGAGTAGGACAGATACGCAGTATTTT. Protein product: CASSLGPPSGSRTDTQYF.

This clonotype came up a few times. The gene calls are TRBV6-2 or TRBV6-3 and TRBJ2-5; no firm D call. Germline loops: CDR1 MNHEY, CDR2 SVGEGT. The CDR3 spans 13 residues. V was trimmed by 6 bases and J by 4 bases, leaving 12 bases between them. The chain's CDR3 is CASSFDWIETQYF. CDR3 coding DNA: TGTGCCAGCAGCTTCGACTGGATAGAGACCCAGTACTTC.

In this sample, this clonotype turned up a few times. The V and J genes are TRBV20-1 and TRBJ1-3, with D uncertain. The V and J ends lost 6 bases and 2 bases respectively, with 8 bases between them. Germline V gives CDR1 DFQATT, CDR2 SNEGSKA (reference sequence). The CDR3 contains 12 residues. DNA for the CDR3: TGCAGTGCCCCCGAACCTGGAAACACCATATATTTT. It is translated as CSAPEPGNTIYF.